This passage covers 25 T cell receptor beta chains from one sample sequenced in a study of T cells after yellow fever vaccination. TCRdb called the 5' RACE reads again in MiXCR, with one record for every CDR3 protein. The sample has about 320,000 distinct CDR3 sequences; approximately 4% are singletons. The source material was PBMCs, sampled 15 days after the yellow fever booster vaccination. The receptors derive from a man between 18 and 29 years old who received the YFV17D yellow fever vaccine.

The CDR3, as DNA: TGTGCCAGTGGGTCCACGGGTGAGCAGTTCTTC. This translates into CASGSTGEQFF. The genes are TRBV4-2 and TRBJ2-1, with no clear D. Germline V gene lookup returns CDR1 LGHNA and CDR2 YNFKEQ. The CDR3 runs to 11 residues. Trimming shortened V by 9 bases and J by 9 bases, and 12 bases separated the two germline ends.

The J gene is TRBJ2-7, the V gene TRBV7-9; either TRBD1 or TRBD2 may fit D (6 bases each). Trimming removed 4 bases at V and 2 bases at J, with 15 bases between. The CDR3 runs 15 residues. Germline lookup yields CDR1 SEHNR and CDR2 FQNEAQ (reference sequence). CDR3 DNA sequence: TGTGCCAGCAGCTCTCCACGGGGGCCCCCCTACGAGCAGTACTTC. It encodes CASSSPRGPPYEQYF.

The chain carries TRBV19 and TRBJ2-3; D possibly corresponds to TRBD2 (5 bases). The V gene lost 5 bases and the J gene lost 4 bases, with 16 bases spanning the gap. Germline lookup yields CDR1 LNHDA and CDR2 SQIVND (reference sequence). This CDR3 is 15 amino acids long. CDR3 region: CASSVRLAGADTQYF. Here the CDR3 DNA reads TGTGCCAGTAGTGTGCGACTTGCGGGCGCAGATACGCAGTATTTT.

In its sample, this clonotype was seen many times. CDR3 amino acids: CASSLQGYNEQFF. The CDR3 DNA follows: TGTGCCAGCAGCTTACAGGGGTACAATGAGCAGTTCTTC. The rearrangement uses TRBV7-2 and TRBJ2-1; weak D call: TRBD1 (6 bases). Trimming removed 2 bases at V and 4 bases at J, with 6 bases between. Germline-derived CDR1 and CDR2 are SGHTA and FQGNSA. The CDR3 has 13 amino acids.

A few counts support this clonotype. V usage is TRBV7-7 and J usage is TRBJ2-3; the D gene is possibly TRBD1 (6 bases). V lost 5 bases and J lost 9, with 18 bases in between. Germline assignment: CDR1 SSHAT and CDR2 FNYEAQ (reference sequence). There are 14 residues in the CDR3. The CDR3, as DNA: TGTGCCAGCAGCCCAGGGGCCCGGACCGGGACGCAGTATTTT. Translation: CASSPGARTGTQYF.

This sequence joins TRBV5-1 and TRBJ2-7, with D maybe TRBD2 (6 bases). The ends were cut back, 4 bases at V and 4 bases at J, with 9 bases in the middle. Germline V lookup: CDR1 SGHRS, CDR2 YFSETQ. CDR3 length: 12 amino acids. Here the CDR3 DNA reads TGCGCCAGCAGCGCGGGACTTTACGAGCAGTACTTC. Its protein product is CASSAGLYEQYF.

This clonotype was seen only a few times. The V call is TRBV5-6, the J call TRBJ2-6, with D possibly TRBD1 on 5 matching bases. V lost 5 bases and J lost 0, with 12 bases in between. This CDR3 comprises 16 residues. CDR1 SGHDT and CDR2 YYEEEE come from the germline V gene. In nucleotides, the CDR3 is TGTGCCAGCAGGCGTCCAGGGATCTCTGGGGCCAACGTCCTGACTTTC. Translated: CASRRPGISGANVLTF.

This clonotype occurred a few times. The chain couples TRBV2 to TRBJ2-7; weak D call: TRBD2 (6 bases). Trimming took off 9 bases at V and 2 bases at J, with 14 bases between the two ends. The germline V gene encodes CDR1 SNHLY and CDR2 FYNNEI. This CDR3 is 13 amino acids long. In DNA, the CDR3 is TGTGCCAGGGGGGAGACGGGAGCCTACGAGCAGTACTTC. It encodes CARGETGAYEQYF. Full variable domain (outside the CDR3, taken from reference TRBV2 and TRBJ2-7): EPEVTQTPSHQVTQMGQEVILRCVPISNHLYFYWYRQILGQKVEFLVSFYNNEISEKSEIFDDQFSVERPDGSNFTLKIRSTKLEDSAMYFCARGETGAYEQYFGPGTRLTVT.

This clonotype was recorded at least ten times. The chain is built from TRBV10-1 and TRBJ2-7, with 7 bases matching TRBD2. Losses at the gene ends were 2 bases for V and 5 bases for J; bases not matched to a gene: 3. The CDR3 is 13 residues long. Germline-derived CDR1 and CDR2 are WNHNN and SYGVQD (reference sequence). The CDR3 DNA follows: TGCGCCAGCAGTGAGGCTGGGAGGGACGAGCAGTACTTC. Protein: CASSEAGRDEQYF.

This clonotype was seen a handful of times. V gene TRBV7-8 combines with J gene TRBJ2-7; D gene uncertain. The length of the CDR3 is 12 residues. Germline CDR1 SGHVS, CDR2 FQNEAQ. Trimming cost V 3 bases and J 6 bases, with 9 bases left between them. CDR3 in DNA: TGTGCCAGCAGCTTTGAGGTTGCCGAGCAGTACGTC. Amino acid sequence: CASSFEVAEQYV.

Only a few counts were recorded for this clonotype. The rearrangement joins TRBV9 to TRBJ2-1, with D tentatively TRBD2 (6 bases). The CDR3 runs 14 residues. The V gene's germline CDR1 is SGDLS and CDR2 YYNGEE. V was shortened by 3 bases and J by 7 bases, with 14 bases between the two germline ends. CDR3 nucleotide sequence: TGTGCCAGCAGCGCGGAAACTAGCTGGAATGAGCAGTTCTTC. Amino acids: CASSAETSWNEQFF.

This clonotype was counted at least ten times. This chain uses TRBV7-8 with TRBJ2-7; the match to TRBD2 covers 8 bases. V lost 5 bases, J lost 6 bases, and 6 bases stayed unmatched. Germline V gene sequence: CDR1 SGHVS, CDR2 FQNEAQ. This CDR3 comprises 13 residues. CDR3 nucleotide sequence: TGTGCCAGCAGCGTCGGGGGGGCCCTCGAGCAGTACTTC. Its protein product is CASSVGGALEQYF.

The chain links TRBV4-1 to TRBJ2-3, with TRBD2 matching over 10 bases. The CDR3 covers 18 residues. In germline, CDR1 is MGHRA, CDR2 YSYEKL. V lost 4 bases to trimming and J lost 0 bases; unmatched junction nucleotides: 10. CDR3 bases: TGCGCCAGCAGCCTGGGAGTAGCGGGGGGCCAAAGCACAGATACGCAGTATTTT. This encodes CASSLGVAGGQSTDTQYF.

CDR3 region: CSAHRNPGLAVDTQYF. The DNA of the CDR3 is TGCAGTGCCCACCGCAACCCGGGACTAGCGGTAGATACGCAGTATTTT. The chain combines TRBV20-1 with TRBJ2-3, with 11 bases aligning to TRBD2. The CDR3 is made up of 16 amino acids. J gave up 5 bases and V 6 bases, and 13 bases lay outside the gene matches. In germline, CDR1 is DFQATT, CDR2 SNEGSKA (reference sequence).

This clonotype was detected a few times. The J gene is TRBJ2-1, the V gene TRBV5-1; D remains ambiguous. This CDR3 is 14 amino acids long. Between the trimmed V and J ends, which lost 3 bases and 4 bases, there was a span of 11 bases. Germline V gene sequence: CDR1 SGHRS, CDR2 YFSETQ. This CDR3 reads CASSSMPAYNEQFF. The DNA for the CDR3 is TGCGCCAGCAGCTCCATGCCCGCGTACAATGAGCAGTTCTTC.

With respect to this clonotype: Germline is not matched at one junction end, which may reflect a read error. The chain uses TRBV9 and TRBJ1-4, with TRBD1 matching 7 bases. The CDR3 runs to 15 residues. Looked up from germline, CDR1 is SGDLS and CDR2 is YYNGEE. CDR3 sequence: CVSSVDGTVNEKLFF. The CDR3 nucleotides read TGTGTCAGCAGCGTAGATGGGACAGTCAATGAAAAACTGTTTTTT. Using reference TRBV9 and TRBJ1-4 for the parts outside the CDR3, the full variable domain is DSGVTQTPKHLITATGQRVTLRCSPRSGDLSVYWYQQSLDQGLQFLIQYYNGEERAKGNILERFSAQQFPDLHSELNLSSLELGDSALYFCVSSVDGTVNEKLFFGSGTQLSVL.

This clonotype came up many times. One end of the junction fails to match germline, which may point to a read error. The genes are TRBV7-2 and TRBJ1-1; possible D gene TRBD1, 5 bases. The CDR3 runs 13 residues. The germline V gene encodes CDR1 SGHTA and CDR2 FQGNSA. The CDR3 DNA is TGTGCTAGCAGGCGGGGGAGGGTTACTGAAGCTTTCTTT. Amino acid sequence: CASRRGRVTEAFF. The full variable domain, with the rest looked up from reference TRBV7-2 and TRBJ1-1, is GAGVSQSPSNKVTEKGKDVELRCDPISGHTALYWYRQSLGQGLEFLIYFQGNSAPDKSGLPSDRFSAERTGGSVSTLTIQRTQQEDSAVYLCASRRGRVTEAFFGQGTRLTVV.

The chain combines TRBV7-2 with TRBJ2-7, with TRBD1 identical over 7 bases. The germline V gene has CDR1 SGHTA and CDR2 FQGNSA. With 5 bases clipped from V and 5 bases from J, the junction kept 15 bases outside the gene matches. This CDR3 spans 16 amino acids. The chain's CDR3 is CASSINLRQGRDEQYF. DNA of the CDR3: TGTGCCAGCAGCATAAACCTCAGACAGGGAAGGGACGAGCAGTACTTC.

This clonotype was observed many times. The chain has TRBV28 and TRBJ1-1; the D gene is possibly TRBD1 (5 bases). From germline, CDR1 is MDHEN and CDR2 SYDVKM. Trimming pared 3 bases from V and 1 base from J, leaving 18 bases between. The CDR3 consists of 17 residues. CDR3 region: CASSLLTRRVGNTEAFF. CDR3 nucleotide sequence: TGTGCCAGCAGTTTGTTAACTCGCAGGGTGGGGAACACTGAAGCTTTCTTT.

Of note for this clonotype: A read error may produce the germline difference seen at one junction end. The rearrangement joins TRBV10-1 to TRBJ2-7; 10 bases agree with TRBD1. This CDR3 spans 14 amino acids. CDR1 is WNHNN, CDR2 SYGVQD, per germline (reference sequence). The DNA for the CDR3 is TGCGCCACCAGTCCGGGACAGGGGCTCTACGAGCAGTACTTC. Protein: CATSPGQGLYEQYF.

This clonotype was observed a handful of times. In DNA, the CDR3 is TGTGCCAGCACTCTCCTAGGTACGGACGGGAATGAAAAACTGTTTTTT. It translates to CASTLLGTDGNEKLFF. The V call is TRBV5-5, the J call TRBJ1-4; D is undetermined. The CDR3 extends over 16 amino acids. CDR1 is SGHKS and CDR2 is YYEKEE in the germline V gene (reference sequence). Trimming cost V 6 bases and J 5 bases, with 20 bases left between them.

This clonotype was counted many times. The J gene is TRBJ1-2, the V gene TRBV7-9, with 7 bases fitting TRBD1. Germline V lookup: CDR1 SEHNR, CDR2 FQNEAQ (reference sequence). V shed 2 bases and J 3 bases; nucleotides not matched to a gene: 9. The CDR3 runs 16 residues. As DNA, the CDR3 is TGTGCCAGCAGCTTACGGCAGGGGGTGATGGACTATGGCTACACCTTC. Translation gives CASSLRQGVMDYGYTF.

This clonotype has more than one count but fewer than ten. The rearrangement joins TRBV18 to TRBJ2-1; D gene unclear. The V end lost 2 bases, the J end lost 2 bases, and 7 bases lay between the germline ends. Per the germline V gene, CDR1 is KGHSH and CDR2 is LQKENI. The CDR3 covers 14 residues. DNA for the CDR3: TGTGCCAGCTCACCAGGCCAGGCCTACAATGAGCAGTTCTTC. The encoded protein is CASSPGQAYNEQFF.

For the CDR3, the DNA is TGTGCCAGCAGCTTATCACAGGGGGTTCTTACTGAAGCTTTCTTT. This codes for CASSLSQGVLTEAFF. This chain uses TRBV5-6 with TRBJ1-1; 8 nucleotides align to TRBD1. The trim removed 2 bases at V and 5 bases at J, leaving 8 bases unmatched. Germline CDR1 SGHDT, CDR2 YYEEEE. The CDR3 contains 15 residues. Drawing the rest from reference TRBV5-6 and TRBJ1-1, the complete variable domain is DAGVTQSPTHLIKTRGQQVTLRCSPKSGHDTVSWYQQALGQGPQFIFQYYEEEERQRGNFPDRFSGHQFPNYSSELNVNALLLGDSALYLCASSLSQGVLTEAFFGQGTRLTVV.

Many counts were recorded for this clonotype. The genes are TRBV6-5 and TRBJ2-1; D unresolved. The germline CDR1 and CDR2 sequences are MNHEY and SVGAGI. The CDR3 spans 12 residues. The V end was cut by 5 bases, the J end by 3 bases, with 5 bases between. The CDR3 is CASSGDYNEQFF. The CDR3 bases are TGTGCCAGCAGTGGCGACTACAATGAGCAGTTCTTC.